One and the same sample provided the 15 T cell receptor beta chains below, sequenced in a study of monozygotic twins with inflammatory bowel disease. TCRdb reanalyzed the 5' RACE reads and collapses them to one entry per CDR3 protein, without DNA. The sample holds about 350,000 distinct CDR3 sequences. The sequencing sample was made of blood. The source of these receptors is a human donor with ulcerative colitis or Crohn's disease, or a healthy co-twin of an affected twin (not recorded which).

The J gene is TRBJ2-5, the V gene TRBV10-3; with no DNA, the TCRdb D assignment of TRBD2 cannot be verified. This CDR3 contains 16 residues. The germline V gene has CDR1 ENHRY and CDR2 SYGVKD. Here the CDR3 reads CAISEIGTSSEETQYF.

The V and J genes are TRBV6-5 and TRBJ1-3. The length of the CDR3 is 17 residues. CDR1 and CDR2 (germline): MNHEY, SVGAGI. The CDR3 protein is CASSYSSDVYTGNTIYF.

This sequence joins TRBV7-2 and TRBJ2-5; TCRdb's D call of TRBD1 is untestable without DNA. Germline-derived CDR1 and CDR2 are SGHTA and FQGNSA. The CDR3 sequence is 14 residues long. CDR3 sequence reads: CASSPLRGKETQYF.

J is TRBJ1-2 and V is TRBV6-5; the TRBD1 assignment by TCRdb is unverifiable without DNA. CDR1 is MNHEY, CDR2 SVGAGI, per germline. The CDR3 totals 13 residues. The CDR3 is CASRTPLAYGYTF.

This chain connects TRBV5-1 to TRBJ2-5; the TCRdb D gene call, TRBD1, has no DNA to confirm it. CDR1 and CDR2 from the germline V gene are SGHRS and YFSETQ. The CDR3 is 15 residues long. CDR3 region: CASSLYGRGGETQYF.

CDR3 sequence reads: CASSLVGRGNTEAFF. J is TRBJ1-1 and V is TRBV7-9; TCRdb indicates TRBD1, and absent DNA this call remains unverified. Germline-derived CDR1 and CDR2 are SEHNR and FQNEAQ (reference sequence). This CDR3 spans 15 amino acids.

The chain recombines TRBV4-1 with TRBJ1-5; the D call of TRBD1 rests on TCRdb alone, since no DNA is present to check it. CDR1 is MGHRA, CDR2 YSYEKL, per germline. The CDR3 runs 16 residues. The CDR3 spells CASSQDRQGPRQPQHF.

This chain uses TRBV20-1 with TRBJ2-3; as DNA is missing, the TRBD1 call by TCRdb cannot be tested. Germline lookup yields CDR1 DFQATT and CDR2 SNEGSKA (reference sequence). This CDR3 is built from 13 residues. CDR3 protein: CSASTGRADTQYF.

The chain combines TRBV12-3 or TRBV12-4 with TRBJ1-1; TCRdb designates TRBD1, a call that cannot be tested without DNA. The CDR3 has 14 residues. The chain's CDR3 is CASSPGRGDTEAFF.

The rearrangement uses TRBV28 and TRBJ2-2; TCRdb's D call of TRBD1 is untestable without DNA. CDR3 length: 16 amino acids. Germline CDR1 is MDHEN and CDR2 is SYDVKM. This chain's CDR3 is CASSELRGRGTGELFF.

The chain has TRBV21-1 and TRBJ1-1; TCRdb picks TRBD1, but there is no DNA to check that call. TRBV21-1 is a known pseudogene. The CDR3 spans 19 residues. CDR3 in amino acids: CAPQGLILGQGKMNTEAFF.

V and J are TRBV24-1 and TRBJ1-2. The CDR3 is 13 amino acids. Germline CDR1 and CDR2: KGHDR and SFDVKD. The CDR3 is CATSGRENYGYTF.

The V and J genes are TRBV29-1 and TRBJ2-1; the TCRdb call, TRBD2, lacks DNA for checking. The CDR3 sequence is 15 residues long. The germline V gene has CDR1 SQVTM and CDR2 ANQGSEA. The CDR3 here is CSVITGTSGVVEQFF.

CDR3 loop: CATLLFGGYGYTF. The chain combines TRBV10-3 with TRBJ1-2. The V gene's germline CDR1 is ENHRY and CDR2 SYGVKD. The CDR3 runs to 13 residues.

The rearrangement joins TRBV11-2 to TRBJ2-5. Germline V gives CDR1 SGHAT, CDR2 FQNNGV. CDR3 size: 15 residues. The chain's CDR3 is CASSLMGLGQETQYF.